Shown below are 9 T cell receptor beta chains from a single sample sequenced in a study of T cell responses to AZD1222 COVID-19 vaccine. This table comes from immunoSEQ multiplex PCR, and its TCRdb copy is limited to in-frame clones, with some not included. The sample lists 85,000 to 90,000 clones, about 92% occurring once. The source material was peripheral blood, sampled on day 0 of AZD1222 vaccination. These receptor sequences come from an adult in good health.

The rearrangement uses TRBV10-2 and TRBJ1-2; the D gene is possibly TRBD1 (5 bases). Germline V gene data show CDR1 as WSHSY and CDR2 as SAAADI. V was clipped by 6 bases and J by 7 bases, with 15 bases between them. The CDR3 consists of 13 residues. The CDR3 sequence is CASRKGPESGYTF. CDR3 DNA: TGCGCCAGCAGAAAGGGGCCCGAGAGTGGCTACACCTTC.

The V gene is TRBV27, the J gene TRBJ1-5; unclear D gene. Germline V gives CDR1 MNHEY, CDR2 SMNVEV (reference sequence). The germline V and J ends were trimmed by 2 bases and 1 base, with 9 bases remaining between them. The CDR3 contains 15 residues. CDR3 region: CASSLDGWSNQPQHF. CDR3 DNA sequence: TGTGCCAGCAGTTTAGACGGATGGAGCAATCAGCCCCAGCATTTT.

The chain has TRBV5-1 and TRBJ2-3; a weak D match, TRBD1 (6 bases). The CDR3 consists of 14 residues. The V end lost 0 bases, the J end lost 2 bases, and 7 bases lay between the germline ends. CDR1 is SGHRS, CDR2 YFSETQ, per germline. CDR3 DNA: TGCGCCAGCAGCTTGGGGACAGCCACAGATACGCAGTATTTT. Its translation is CASSLGTATDTQYF.

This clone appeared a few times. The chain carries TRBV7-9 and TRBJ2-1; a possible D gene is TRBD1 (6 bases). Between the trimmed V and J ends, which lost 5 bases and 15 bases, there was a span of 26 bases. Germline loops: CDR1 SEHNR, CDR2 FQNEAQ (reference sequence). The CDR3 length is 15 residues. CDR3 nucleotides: TGTGCCAGCAGCCCAGAGGGGGTCCGGGTCTGGCAGCCGTTCTTC. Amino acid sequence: CASSPEGVRVWQPFF.

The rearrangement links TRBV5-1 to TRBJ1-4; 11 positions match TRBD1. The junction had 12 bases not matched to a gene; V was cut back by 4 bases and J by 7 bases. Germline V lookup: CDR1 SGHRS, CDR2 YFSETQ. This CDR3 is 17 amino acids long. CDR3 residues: CASSIGQGATFSEKLFF. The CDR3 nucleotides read TGCGCCAGCAGCATCGGACAGGGGGCGACGTTTTCTGAAAAACTGTTTTTT. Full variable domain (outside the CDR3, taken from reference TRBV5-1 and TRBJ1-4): KAGVTQTPRYLIKTRGQQVTLSCSPISGHRSVSWYQQTPGQGLQFLFEYFSETQRNKGNFPGRFSGRQFSNSRSEMNVSTLELGDSALYLCASSIGQGATFSEKLFFGSGTQLSVL.

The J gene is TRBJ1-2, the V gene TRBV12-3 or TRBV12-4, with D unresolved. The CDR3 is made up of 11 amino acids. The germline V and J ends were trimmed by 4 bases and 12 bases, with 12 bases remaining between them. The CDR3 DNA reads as TGTGCCAGCAGTTCCCGGTCTCGGCACACCTTC. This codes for CASSSRSRHTF.

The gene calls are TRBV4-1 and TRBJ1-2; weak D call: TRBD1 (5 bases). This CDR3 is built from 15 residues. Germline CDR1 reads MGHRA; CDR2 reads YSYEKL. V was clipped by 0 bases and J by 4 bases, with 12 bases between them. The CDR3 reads CASSQDSRGVYGYTF. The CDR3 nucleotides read TGCGCCAGCAGCCAAGATAGCCGGGGGGTCTATGGCTACACCTTC.

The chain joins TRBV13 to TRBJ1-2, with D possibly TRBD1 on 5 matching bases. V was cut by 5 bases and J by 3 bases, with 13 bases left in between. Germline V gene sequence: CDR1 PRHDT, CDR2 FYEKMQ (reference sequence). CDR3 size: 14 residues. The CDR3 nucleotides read TGTGCCAGCAGCGCGGGACCAAGGGACTATGGCTACACCTTC. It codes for CASSAGPRDYGYTF.

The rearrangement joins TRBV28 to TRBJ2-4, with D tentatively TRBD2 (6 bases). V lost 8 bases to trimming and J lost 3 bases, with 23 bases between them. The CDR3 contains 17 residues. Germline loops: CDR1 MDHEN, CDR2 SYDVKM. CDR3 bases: TGTGCCAGCTTCAACCCGGGGACCGCCGGGAGCAAAAACATTCAGTACTTC. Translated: CASFNPGTAGSKNIQYF.